These 3 T cell receptor beta chains were sequenced from one sample in a study of cytomegalovirus exposure and HLA in healthy donors. Use of 60 Vbeta and 13 Jbeta primers characterized the PCR. Using immunoSEQ multiplex PCR, the repertoire was profiled, and TCRdb retains in-frame clones only, with some absent. This table has approximately 170,000 clones, over 65% appearing once. What was sequenced was PBMCs. Receptors were obtained from a female donor in good health and CMV-seronegative.

The chain employs TRBV9 and TRBJ2-5, with TRBD1 matching over 7 bases. CDR1 and CDR2 (germline): SGDLS, YYNGEE. There are 15 residues in the CDR3. V was pared by 1 base and J by 3 bases, with 6 bases of the junction left unmatched. The CDR3 loop is CASSVRQGRKETQYF. In nucleotides, the CDR3 is TGTGCCAGCAGCGTAAGACAGGGACGGAAAGAGACCCAGTACTTC.

This clone was seen once. V usage is TRBV18 and J usage is TRBJ2-1, with D perhaps matching TRBD1 (6 bases). The V gene's germline CDR1 is KGHSH and CDR2 LQKENI. The CDR3 sequence is 14 residues long. Trimming left V 3 bases short and J 8 bases short, with 14 bases between. The CDR3 sequence: CASSPATGNDEQFF. The CDR3 DNA reads TGTGCCAGCTCACCGGCAACAGGGAATGATGAGCAGTTCTTC.

This chain joins TRBV30 and TRBJ2-3, with a tentative D call TRBD2 (6 bases). Germline V gene sequence: CDR1 GTSNPN, CDR2 SVGIG (reference sequence). The CDR3 is 13 residues long. V lost 8 bases to trimming and J lost 0 bases, with 12 bases between them. This chain's CDR3 is CAHNLASTDTQYF. The CDR3 DNA reads TGTGCCCATAATCTAGCGAGCACAGATACGCAGTATTTT.